One sample yielded the 10 T cell receptor beta chains listed below, sequenced in a study of tumor-infiltrating lymphocytes in primary liver carcinoma. Total RNA (roughly 540 ng) served as template for TCR beta cDNA synthesis primed by a constant-region primer. Modified slightly, ARM-PCR produced TCR beta libraries over three nested multiplex PCR rounds. TRBV1-TRBV30 forward primers and a C-beta reverse primer were used in the first two PCR rounds, which each ran for approximately 11 cycles. TCRdb processed the multiplex PCR reads anew with MiXCR; each CDR3 protein has one entry. The data contain fewer than 110,000 distinct CDR3 sequences, around 71% of them seen just once; the ten biggest clones take up 9% to 15%. Investigators took RNA and DNA out together from approximately 22-30 mg of unsorted bulk tissue. The sequencing input was liver tumor tissue from sampling region 2. Subset: tumor region T2, inferior pole. The origin of the receptors is a woman aged 60-75 years with primary liver carcinoma and hepatitis B virus infection.

As regards this clonotype: A read error may account for a junction end that differs from germline. This chain connects TRBV7-9 to TRBJ2-7, with D perhaps TRBD1 (5 bases). Germline V CDR1 and CDR2: SEHNR, FQNEAQ (reference sequence). The CDR3 has 14 residues. DNA of the CDR3: TGTGCCAGCAGCCCCCGGAGCAGGGTGTACGGGCAGTACTTC. Encoded protein: CASSPRSRVYGQYF.

This clonotype showed up just a few times. It is likely a read error, because the conserved phenylalanine at the end of the CDR3 is missing. The CDR3 protein is CASSERPPGTGRNQPQHY. As DNA, the CDR3 is TGTGCTAGCAGTGAAAGACCTCCCGGGACAGGGCGCAATCAGCCCCAGCATTAT. The chain uses TRBV6-1 and TRBJ1-5, with TRBD1 matching 9 bases. Germline V gene sequence: CDR1 MNHNS, CDR2 SASEGT. This CDR3 has 18 residues.

On this clonotype: The junction departs from the called germline gene at one end, perhaps through a read error. The CDR3 DNA reads TGTGCCCGCAGCTTAAGTCTGGTAGCTGGAGGGCCGAATGAGCAGTTCTTC. Translation gives CARSLSLVAGGPNEQFF. The chain has TRBV11-2 and TRBJ2-1, with D perhaps matching TRBD2 (6 bases). CDR3 length equals 17 residues. CDR1 and CDR2 from the germline V gene are SGHAT and FQNNGV.

The rearrangement joins TRBV12-3 or TRBV12-4 to TRBJ1-2, with D perhaps TRBD1 (5 bases). The V end lost 10 bases, the J end lost 3 bases, and 18 bases lay between the germline ends. The CDR3 consists of 14 residues. The CDR3 nucleotides are TGTGCCAACAGGAAGACAGTGGGCGACTATGGCTACACCTTC. It translates to CANRKTVGDYGYTF.

In its sample, this clonotype was seen many times. The gene calls are TRBV12-3 or TRBV12-4 and TRBJ2-3, with TRBD2 as a possible D gene (6 bases). V was cut by 10 bases and J by 1 base, with 24 bases left in between. This CDR3 is 17 amino acids long. This CDR3 reads CAIQAGPGGGGTDTQYF. In DNA, the CDR3 is TGTGCCATCCAAGCGGGCCCCGGGGGTGGCGGCACAGATACGCAGTATTTT.

As concerns this clonotype: The junction does not match germline at one end; this may be a read error. The chain couples TRBV4-1 to TRBJ2-6; weak D call: TRBD1 (6 bases). Germline V gene lookup returns CDR1 MGHRA and CDR2 YSYEKL. The CDR3 is 17 amino acids. CDR3 sequence reads: CTSSREGVGSGANVLTF. CDR3 DNA: TGTACCAGCAGCCGAGAGGGGGTGGGGTCTGGGGCCAACGTCCTGACTTTC.

Details on this clonotype: An end of the junction differs from the germline gene, which may be a read error. The genes are TRBV11-2 and TRBJ2-2; tentative D call: TRBD2 (5 bases). The CDR3 consists of 13 residues. The V gene's germline CDR1 is SGHAT and CDR2 FQNNGV. In DNA form, the CDR3 reads TGTGCCAGCAACTTAGATAGGACTGGGAAGCTGTTTTTC. Its protein product is CASNLDRTGKLFF.

As regards this clonotype: This is likely a read error, given that the CDR3 carries no conserved phenylalanine or tryptophan at its end. The chain joins TRBV11-2 to TRBJ2-7; no definite D call. Germline V CDR1 and CDR2: SGHAT, FQNNGV. CDR3 length: 14 residues. The CDR3 spells CASSLGVPSYEQYL. In DNA, the CDR3 is TGCGCCAGCAGCTTAGGCGTACCCTCCTACGAGCAGTACCTC.

This sequence joins TRBV28 and TRBJ2-5; D might be TRBD1 (5 bases). CDR3 length equals 17 residues. V was clipped by 6 bases and J by 5 bases, with 25 bases between them. CDR1 is MDHEN and CDR2 is SYDVKM in the germline V gene. The CDR3 loop reads CASRSTRQSKGRETQYF. DNA for the CDR3: TGTGCCAGCAGAAGTACCCGACAGTCAAAAGGACGGGAGACCCAGTACTTC.

Only one count was recorded for this clonotype. This may stem from a read error, because a much larger clone lies one nucleotide away. CDR3: CASSLDWASSYNEQFF. DNA for the CDR3: TGCGCCAGCAGCTTGGACTGGGCAAGCTCCTACAATGAGCAGTTCTTC. The genes are TRBV5-1 and TRBJ2-1; D gene unclear. Germline values: CDR1 SGHRS, CDR2 YFSETQ. Trimming took 0 bases from V and 0 from J, leaving 10 bases between them. CDR3 length: 16 amino acids.